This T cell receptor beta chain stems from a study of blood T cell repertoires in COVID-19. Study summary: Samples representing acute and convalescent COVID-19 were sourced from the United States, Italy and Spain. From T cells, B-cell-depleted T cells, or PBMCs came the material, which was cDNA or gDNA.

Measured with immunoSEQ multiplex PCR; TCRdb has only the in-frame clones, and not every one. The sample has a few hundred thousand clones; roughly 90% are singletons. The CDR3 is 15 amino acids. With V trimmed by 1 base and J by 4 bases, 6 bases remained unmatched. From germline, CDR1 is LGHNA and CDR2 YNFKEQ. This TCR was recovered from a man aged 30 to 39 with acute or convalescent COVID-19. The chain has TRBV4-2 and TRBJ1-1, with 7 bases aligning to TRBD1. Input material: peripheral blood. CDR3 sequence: CASSQGAGGGTEAFF. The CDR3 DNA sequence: TGTGCCAGCAGCCAAGGAGCAGGGGGAGGCACTGAAGCTTTCTTT.